Following are 7 T cell receptor beta chains from one sample sequenced in a study of Graves' ophthalmopathy and Graves' hyperthyroidism. RNA transcripts provided the template for amplifying TCR beta CDR3 regions. Following a first-round RT-PCR that used HTBI primers, a second-round multiplex PCR was carried out. TCRdb used MiXCR to reprocess the multiplex PCR reads, holding one entry per CDR3 protein. The table includes around 1,200,000 distinct CDR3 sequences, 35% to 40% detected once. What was sequenced was peripheral blood or thyroid tissue (not recorded which). The receptors were sampled from an adult man with Graves' hyperthyroidism.

As regards this clonotype: A single base separates this from a much larger clone, so it may be a read error. This chain's CDR3 is CSARTSGRDPQETQSF. As DNA, the CDR3 is TGCAGTGCCAGGACTAGCGGGAGGGACCCCCAAGAGACCCAGTCCTTC. V gene TRBV20-1 combines with J gene TRBJ2-5; 15 bases are a match to TRBD2. Germline values: CDR1 DFQATT, CDR2 SNEGSKA (reference sequence). This CDR3 has 16 residues.

This clonotype was observed once. Written as DNA, the CDR3 is TGTGCCAGCACGGAGCGGACCCCGCGAGAAAAACTGTTTTTT. Translating it yields CASTERTPREKLFF. The chain is built from TRBV7-2 and TRBJ1-4; unclear D gene. V lost 7 bases and J lost 8, with 17 bases in between. Germline lookup yields CDR1 SGHTA and CDR2 FQGNSA. This CDR3 region has 14 residues.

This clonotype was recorded once. Since no conserved phenylalanine or tryptophan closes the CDR3, a read error is the likely cause. The rearrangement joins TRBV7-9 to TRBJ2-7, with TRBD1 matching over 9 bases. Trimming removed 5 bases from V and 4 bases from J; junction bases left unmatched: 12. Germline-derived CDR1 and CDR2 are SEHNR and FQNEAQ (reference sequence). This CDR3 region has 16 residues. The CDR3: CASSPRGTGLGYEQYL. The CDR3 DNA reads TGTGCCAGCAGCCCACGTGGGACAGGGTTGGGTTACGAGCAGTACCTC.

The rearrangement links TRBV7-2 to TRBJ2-2; D unresolved. The CDR3 is 15 amino acids. The germline V gene encodes CDR1 SGHTA and CDR2 FQGNSA. Trimming shortened V by 4 bases and J by 9 bases, and 18 bases separated the two germline ends. The CDR3 nucleotides are TGTGCCAGCAGCTCCCCCGGCCCCCTCGACAGGGAGCTGTTTTTT. This codes for CASSSPGPLDRELFF.

The V call is TRBV7-2, the J call TRBJ2-5; 8 bases map to TRBD1. The J segment lost 2 bases and the V segment lost 5 bases, leaving 7 bases of the junction unmatched. CDR3 length equals 15 residues. Germline V lookup: CDR1 SGHTA, CDR2 FQGNSA. The chain's CDR3 is CASSRTGRDQETQYF. The CDR3 bases are TGTGCCAGCAGCCGGACAGGGAGAGATCAAGAGACCCAGTACTTC. Looking up the rest from reference TRBV7-2 and TRBJ2-5 gives the full variable domain: GAGVSQSPSNKVTEKGKDVELRCDPISGHTALYWYRQSLGQGLEFLIYFQGNSAPDKSGLPSDRFSAERTGGSVSTLTIQRTQQEDSAVYLCASSRTGRDQETQYFGPGTRLLVL.

This clonotype was found many times. The chain is built from TRBV6-6 and TRBJ1-6; tentative D call: TRBD1 (6 bases). Germline assignment: CDR1 MNHNY and CDR2 SVGAGI (reference sequence). The length of the CDR3 is 15 residues. V lost 0 bases and J lost 15, with 18 bases in between. DNA for the CDR3: TGTGCCAGCAGTTACTCGGCCCAGGACAGCTTTATCCTCCACTTT. As protein: CASSYSAQDSFILHF.

The rearrangement links TRBV10-3 to TRBJ2-5; D assignment may be TRBD1 or TRBD2 (5 bases each). The V gene's germline CDR1 is ENHRY and CDR2 SYGVKD. CDR3 length equals 13 residues. V lost 7 bases, J lost 2 bases, and 11 bases lay in between. The CDR3 sequence is CAITRGRQETQYF. The CDR3 bases are TGTGCCATCACTCGGGGCAGGCAAGAGACCCAGTACTTC.